The 5 T cell receptor beta chains reported below all come from one sample, sequenced in a study of blood T cell repertoires in COVID-19. TCRdb's copy holds only in-frame clones and misses some; the assay was immunoSEQ multiplex PCR. This sample has roughly 180,000 clones, with 88% found just once. Sequencing input: peripheral blood. Source of these receptors: a man between 65 and 85 years old with active or convalescent COVID-19.

This clone was observed once. This rearrangement joins TRBV20-1 to TRBJ1-4; D is possibly TRBD1 (5 bases). From germline, CDR1 is DFQATT and CDR2 SNEGSKA (reference sequence). The CDR3 length is 17 residues. The V and J ends lost 3 bases and 5 bases respectively, with 22 bases between them. The CDR3: CSASTLTSGLPNEKLFF. The CDR3 DNA reads as TGCAGTGCTAGTACCTTGACCTCAGGGTTACCGAATGAAAAACTGTTTTTT.

The chain carries TRBV18 and TRBJ1-5; unclear D gene. Germline CDR1 and CDR2: KGHSH and LQKENI. V lost 4 bases and J lost 0, with 7 bases in between. The CDR3 has 14 amino acids. The CDR3 coding sequence is TGTGCCAGCTCACACACAGATAGCAATCAGCCCCAGCATTTT. Its protein is CASSHTDSNQPQHF.

This CDR3 is CASSLVPNRDSGNTIYF. DNA of the CDR3: TGTGCCAGCAGCTTAGTCCCAAACCGGGACTCTGGAAACACCATATATTTT. The rearrangement uses TRBV7-8 and TRBJ1-3; D is unresolved. Trimming took 1 base from V and 0 from J, leaving 13 bases between them. The germline CDR1 and CDR2 sequences are SGHVS and FQNEAQ. The CDR3 extends over 17 amino acids.

Points on this clone: Distinct nucleotide sequences in the sample also encode this CDR3. The chain couples TRBV28 to TRBJ1-5; a weak D match, TRBD1 (5 bases). The germline V gene encodes CDR1 MDHEN and CDR2 SYDVKM. The CDR3 is 13 amino acids. The ends were cut back, 6 bases at V and 1 base at J, with 7 bases in the middle. The CDR3 spells CASRGVSNQPQHF. CDR3 nucleotides: TGTGCCAGCAGAGGGGTCAGCAATCAGCCCCAGCATTTT.

This chain connects TRBV28 to TRBJ1-3; D might be TRBD1 (5 bases). V was trimmed by 4 bases and J by 2 bases, leaving 12 bases between them. This CDR3 has 15 residues. Germline V gives CDR1 MDHEN, CDR2 SYDVKM. The CDR3 DNA reads as TGTGCCAGCAGTTCGCCGGGAGGGGCTGGAAACACCATATATTTT. This gives the protein CASSSPGGAGNTIYF.